This TCR beta chain was recorded in a study of vaccination effects on CD4 cells after COVID-19. Whole-study context: Every participant took two doses of the BNT162b2 or mRNA-1273 vaccine.

The table lists this clone with a count of one. Antigen unknown. Sequencing was preceded by expansion of antigen-specific CD4+ T cells with viral peptide pools in the ViraFEST assay. Culture lasted about ten days before CD4+ T cell isolation. Vaccine recipients, nucleocapsid antibody negative, had no prior SARS-CoV-2 infection. IL-2 medium supplanted half the medium on days 3 and 7. Assay: immunoSEQ multiplex PCR; the TCRdb copy retains only in-frame clones and omits some. The table shows 30,000 to 35,000 clones, with 60% to 75% occurring only once. Germline V gene sequence: CDR1 MNHEY, CDR2 SVGAGI. V dropped 7 bases and J dropped 3; count of bases not matched to a gene: 4. There are 15 residues in the CDR3.

The receptor's source is a human donor who received a COVID-19 vaccine. The source material was CD4+ T cells from PBMCs cultured with HCoV-OC43 spike peptides, sampled before COVID-19 vaccination. Subset given: HCoV-OC43 spike overlapping peptide pool stimulation. The chain is built from TRBV6-5 and TRBJ1-4, with 11 bases identical to TRBD1. CDR3 amino acids: CASTWDRGANEKLFF. The CDR3 region has the DNA TGTGCCAGCACCTGGGACAGGGGGGCTAATGAAAAACTGTTTTTT.